This T cell receptor beta chain was sequenced in a study of T cells in Graves' hyperthyroidism and ophthalmopathy. General study points: Peripheral blood also featured most of the thyroid clonotypes expanded above 0.001. Progression to ophthalmopathy was predicted a median of roughly seven months early.

Amplified TCR beta CDR3 regions came from RNA transcripts. Researchers ran a first-round RT-PCR on the TCR CDR3 using the HTBI primer set. TCRdb reanalysed the multiplex PCR reads using MiXCR and keeps one entry per CDR3 protein. The repertoire has about 570,000 distinct CDR3 sequences, roughly 50% of them found once; the top ten carry 15% to 20%. Exclusion followed for patients with uncontrolled infection, other autoimmune disease, pregnancy or lactation. Diagnoses rested on clinical symptoms, serum thyroxine and TRAb, thyroid ultrasound and orbital computed tomography. With 3 bases removed from V and 2 bases from J, the gap between germline ends came to 7 bases. Germline CDR1 is LNHNV and CDR2 is YYDKDF (reference sequence). The CDR3 is made up of 13 amino acids. Worth noting for this clonotype: Its antigen remains unidentified.

V usage is TRBV15 and J usage is TRBJ1-2; D might be TRBD1 (5 bases). The clonotype originates from an adult woman with Graves' disease, either hyperthyroidism or ophthalmopathy (not recorded which). Sequenced: peripheral blood or thyroid tissue (not recorded which). The CDR3 DNA reads as TGTGCCACCAGCAGCAGACAGAACTATGGCTACACCTTC. Translation: CATSSRQNYGYTF.